The entry that follows covers one T cell receptor (beta chain) sequence. Antigen: not known. Nominally healthy donors provided the samples, though records likely missed some immune exposures. PCR primers comprised 60 Vbeta and 13 Jbeta primers. The repertoire was sequenced with immunoSEQ multiplex PCR; TCRdb's copy has only in-frame clones and lacks some. The sample records over 100,000 clones, almost 75% being singletons. These data come from a study of cytomegalovirus exposure and HLA in healthy donors. Study-level points and caveats: The classifier was said to identify cytomegalovirus status with high specificity and sensitivity. The majority of CMV-associated TCR beta chains were reported as apparently HLA-restricted in a later analysis. Presence/absence analyses treated sequencing depth as roughly uniform across donors.

The CDR3 is 20 residues long. The J segment lost 0 bases and the V segment lost 5 bases, leaving 16 bases of the junction unmatched. Germline CDR1 is MDHEN and CDR2 is SYDVKM. J is TRBJ2-2 and V is TRBV28, with 9 bases matching TRBD2. Specimen: PBMCs. The receptor comes from a man aged 35 to 55 in good health and CMV-seronegative. The CDR3 coding sequence is TGTGCCAGCAGTACATACATCTCCGGGACTAGCAGAACGAACACCGGGGAGCTGTTTTTT. Translation: CASSTYISGTSRTNTGELFF.